This T cell receptor beta chain emerged from a study of molecular identifiers for immune sequencing clone quantification. Concerning this clonotype itself: Antigen unknown. An end of the junction does not agree with germline; a read error may underlie this.

Study-wide results and caveats: Spiked Jurkat TCR RNA equal to one cell could reportedly be picked out among 940,000 or so naive cells. Whereas clones above 20 RNA copies held under 1% of naive-cell molecules, they held over 98% of effector molecules.

Germline CDR1 reads SGHNT; CDR2 reads YYREEE (reference sequence). This CDR3 is 11 amino acids long. Naive CD8 T cells were FACS-sorted by CD8+CD4-CCR7+CD45RA+ markers. Library preparation followed earlier protocols using designated TCR primers. TCRdb independently ran MiXCR on the PCR reads; one entry per CDR3 protein. The table includes around 470,000 distinct CDR3 sequences, about a fifth detected once. Sequencing input: naive CD8+ T cells from blood, with Jurkat cell RNA spiked in. Stated subset: FACS-sorted CD8+CD4-CCR7+CD45RA+ naive T cells. The origin of this receptor is a human donor in good health. Some libraries in this study had Jurkat cell RNA spiked in. This sequence joins TRBV5-4 and TRBJ2-7; D is possibly TRBD2 (5 bases). The CDR3 bases are TGTGCCGGCAGCTTGGGAGCCGAGCAGTACTTC. Its protein is CAGSLGAEQYF.